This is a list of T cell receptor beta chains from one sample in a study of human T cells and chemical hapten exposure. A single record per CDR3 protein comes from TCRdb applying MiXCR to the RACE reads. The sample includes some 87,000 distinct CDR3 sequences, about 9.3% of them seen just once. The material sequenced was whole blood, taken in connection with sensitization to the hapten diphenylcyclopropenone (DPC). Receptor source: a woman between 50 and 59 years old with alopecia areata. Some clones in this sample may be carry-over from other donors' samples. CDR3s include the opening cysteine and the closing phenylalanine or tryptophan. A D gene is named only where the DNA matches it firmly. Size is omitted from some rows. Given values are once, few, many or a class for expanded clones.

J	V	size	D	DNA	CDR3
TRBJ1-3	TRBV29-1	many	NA	TGCAGCGTCTCTACGCGGAACTCTGGAAACACCATATATTTT	CSVSTRNSGNTIYF
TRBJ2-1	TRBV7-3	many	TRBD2	TGTGCCAGCAGCTTCACTAGCGGGGGTGAGCAGTTCTTC	CASSFTSGGEQFF
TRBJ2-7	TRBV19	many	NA	TGTGCCAGCAGGGGTTTTATGGACGAGCAGTACTTC	CASRGFMDEQYF
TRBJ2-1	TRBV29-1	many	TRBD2	TGCAGCGTTGAAGGGACTAGCGGGAGGGGGTACAATGAGCAGTTCTTC	CSVEGTSGRGYNEQFF
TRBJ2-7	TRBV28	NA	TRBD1	TGTGCCAGCAGTTTAATGACAGGGGTTCGGAACGAGCAGTACTTC	CASSLMTGVRNEQYF
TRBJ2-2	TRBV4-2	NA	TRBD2	TGTGCCAGCAGCCCCTCTTGGGGAGCGGGAGAAAGCGGGGAGCTGTTTTTT	CASSPSWGAGESGELFF
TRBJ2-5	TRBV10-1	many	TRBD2	TGCGCCAGCAGTCCTAGCGGAGGGGAGACCCAGTACTTC	CASSPSGGETQYF
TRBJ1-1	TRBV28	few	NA	TGTGCCAGCAGTTTTGGGGGCGTCGCTGAAGCTTTCTTT	CASSFGGVAEAFF
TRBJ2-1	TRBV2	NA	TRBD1	TGTGCCAGCAATGAAATCGGGACAGGGGATGACAATGAGCAGTTCTTC	CASNEIGTGDDNEQFF
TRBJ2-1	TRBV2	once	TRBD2	TGTGCCAGCAGTGCCCGGACTAGCGGGAGGAGCGATGAGCAGTTCTTC	CASSARTSGRSDEQFF
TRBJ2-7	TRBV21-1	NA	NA	TGTGCCAGCCGGGGACTAGCGGGGTTCGCCTACGAGCAGTACTTC	CASRGLAGFAYEQYF
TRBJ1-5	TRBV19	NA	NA	TGTGCCAGTAGCCCGCAGGGGCAGAGCAATCAGCCCCAGCATTTT	CASSPQGQSNQPQHF
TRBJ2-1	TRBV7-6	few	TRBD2	TGTGCCAGCAGTCGCGGGGGGGGCCCCGGCAATGAGCAGTTCTTC	CASSRGGGPGNEQFF
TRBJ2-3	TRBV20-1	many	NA	TGCAGTGCTGACCCCTACCGGCGGAACACAGATACGCAGTATTTT	CSADPYRRNTDTQYF
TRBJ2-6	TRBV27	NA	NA	TGTGCCAGCAGTTTATACCGGGGGCCCGGGGCCAACGTCCTGACTTTC	CASSLYRGPGANVLTF
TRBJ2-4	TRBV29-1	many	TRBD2	TGCAGCGTTAGCGGCGGGGGGCCAGCCAAAAACATTCAGTACTTC	CSVSGGGPAKNIQYF
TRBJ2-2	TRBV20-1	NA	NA	TGCAGTGCTAGACAGGGGCCGGCCGGGGAGCTGTTTTTT	CSARQGPAGELFF
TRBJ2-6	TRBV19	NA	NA	TGTGCCAGTTCGTATCCCTCCCTCCAGGTCCTGACTTTC	CASSYPSLQVLTF
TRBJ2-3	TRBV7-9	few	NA	TGTGCCAGCACCGTTTACGGGGATACGCAGTATTTT	CASTVYGDTQYF
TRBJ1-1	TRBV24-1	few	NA	TGTGCCACCAGTGATTTGGAGAACACTGAAGCTTTCTTT	CATSDLENTEAFF
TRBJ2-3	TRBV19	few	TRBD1	TGTGCCAGTAGCCTCGGACAGGGGGGAGGACGGGCCACAGATACGCAGTATTTT	CASSLGQGGGRATDTQYF
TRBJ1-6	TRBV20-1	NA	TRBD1	TGCAGTGCTAGAGCTGGACAGGGGGGAAGGGAATCACCCCTCCACTTT	CSARAGQGGRESPLHF
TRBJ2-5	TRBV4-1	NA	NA	TGCGCCAGCAGCCAAGACCCGGGGGAAGCGTCCCAAGAGACCCAGTACTTC	CASSQDPGEASQETQYF
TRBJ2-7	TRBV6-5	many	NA	TGTGCCAGCAGTTCCACTAGCTACGAGCAGTACTTC	CASSSTSYEQYF
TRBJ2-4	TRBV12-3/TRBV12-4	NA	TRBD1	TGTGCCAGCAGGACTACCGGACAGGGGGCGAAAAACATTCAGTACTTC	CASRTTGQGAKNIQYF
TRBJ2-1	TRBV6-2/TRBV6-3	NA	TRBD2	TGTGCCAGCAGTCCGAGAGTAGCGGGAGCCAACAATGAGCAGTTCTTC	CASSPRVAGANNEQFF
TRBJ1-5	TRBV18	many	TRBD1	TGTGCCAGCTCACCAGGGCAGGGGGATCAGCCCCAGCATTTT	CASSPGQGDQPQHF
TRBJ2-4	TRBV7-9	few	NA	TGTGCCAGCAGCTTGGGGCTGACTCCCAAAAACATTCAGTACTTC	CASSLGLTPKNIQYF
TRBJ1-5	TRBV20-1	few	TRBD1	TGCAGTGCTAGAGAACAGGGGAATCAGCCCCAGCATTTT	CSAREQGNQPQHF
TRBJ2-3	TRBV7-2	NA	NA	TGTGCCAGCAGCTTAGCGGTGGGGAGAGATACGCAGTATTTT	CASSLAVGRDTQYF
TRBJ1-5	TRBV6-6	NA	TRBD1	TGTGCCAGCAGCGGCACAGGGGGCGACAATCAGCCCCAGCATTTT	CASSGTGGDNQPQHF
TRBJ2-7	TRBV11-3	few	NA	TGTGCCAGCAGCTTAGAGAAATCTGTCTCGGGGGTCCACGAGCAGTACTTC	CASSLEKSVSGVHEQYF
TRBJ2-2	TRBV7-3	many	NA	TGTGCCAGCAGCGACGGAACTAGTCCCACCGGGGAGCTGTTTTTT	CASSDGTSPTGELFF
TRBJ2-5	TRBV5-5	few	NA	TGTGCCAGCAGCTTGGTGATTGAGGTGACCCAGTACTTC	CASSLVIEVTQYF
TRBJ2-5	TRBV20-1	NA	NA	TGCAGTCCTCGGACCCAAGAGACCCAGTACTTC	CSPRTQETQYF